This entry lists 20 T cell receptor beta chains sequenced from one sample in a study of blood T cell repertoires in COVID-19. Only in-frame clones appear in the TCRdb table, and some are missing; sequencing was by immunoSEQ multiplex PCR. The data contain 76,000 or so clones, roughly nine tenths of them singletons. Sequencing was carried out using peripheral blood. Every receptor here comes from a man between 25 and 39 years old with acute or convalescent COVID-19.

V and J are TRBV2 and TRBJ2-3, with 9 bases aligning to TRBD1. J lost 4 bases, V lost 9 bases, and 5 bases had no gene match. CDR3 length: 13 residues. Germline-derived CDR1 and CDR2 are SNHLY and FYNNEI. Written as DNA, the CDR3 is TGTGCCAGACCGGGACAGGGATCAGATACGCAGTATTTT. It encodes CARPGQGSDTQYF. Supplemented by reference TRBV2 and TRBJ2-3, the full variable domain reads EPEVTQTPSHQVTQMGQEVILRCVPISNHLYFYWYRQILGQKVEFLVSFYNNEISEKSEIFDDQFSVERPDGSNFTLKIRSTKLEDSAMYFCARPGQGSDTQYFGPGTRLTVL.

This chain links TRBV20-1 with TRBJ2-3; weak D call: TRBD2 (5 bases). CDR3 length: 15 residues. Germline CDR1 reads DFQATT; CDR2 reads SNEGSKA (reference sequence). V was trimmed by 3 bases and J by 4 bases, leaving 17 bases between them. The CDR3 sequence: CSASGRKRLSDTQYF. For the CDR3, the DNA is TGCAGTGCTAGTGGAAGGAAACGACTATCAGATACGCAGTATTTT.

The chain has TRBV5-8 and TRBJ2-3, with D possibly being TRBD1 (5 bases). The germline V and J ends were trimmed by 1 base and 7 bases, with 7 bases remaining between them. The CDR3 is 12 residues long. Germline CDR1 and CDR2: SGHTS and YDEGEE. In nucleotides, the CDR3 is TGTGCCAGCAGCTTGAGGGGTTATACGCAGTATTTT. Its translation: CASSLRGYTQYF.

The V and J genes are TRBV12-5 and TRBJ2-3, with 11 positions matching TRBD2. Per germline, CDR1 LGHNT and CDR2 FRNRAP. J gave up 4 bases and V 1 base, and 4 bases lay outside the gene matches. This CDR3 comprises 16 residues. CDR3 sequence (DNA): TGTGCTAGTGGTTTGGGAGTAGCGGGAGGGCCAGATACGCAGTATTTT. Translated, it gives CASGLGVAGGPDTQYF.

The rearrangement uses TRBV9 and TRBJ2-1; TRBD1 aligns across 7 bases. Losses at the gene ends were 0 bases for V and 10 bases for J; bases not matched to a gene: 4. This CDR3 is built from 13 residues. Germline V gene lookup returns CDR1 SGDLS and CDR2 YYNGEE. The CDR3 region is CASSVASQGEQFF. CDR3 coding DNA: TGTGCCAGCAGCGTAGCCTCACAGGGGGAGCAGTTCTTC.

The chain joins TRBV18 to TRBJ2-1; D not resolved. Per germline, CDR1 KGHSH and CDR2 LQKENI. Trimming shortened V by 3 bases and J by 3 bases, and 6 bases separated the two germline ends. This CDR3 region has 13 residues. CDR3 in DNA: TGTGCCAGCTCACCGGAGAGCTACAATGAGCAGTTCTTC. This sequence encodes CASSPESYNEQFF. Full variable domain (missing parts from reference TRBV18 and TRBJ2-1): NAGVMQNPRHLVRRRGQEARLRCSPMKGHSHVYWYRQLPEEGLKFMVYLQKENIIDESGMPKERFSAEFPKEGPSILRIQQVVRGDSAAYFCASSPESYNEQFFGPGTRLTVL.

The V call is TRBV7-2, the J call TRBJ2-7; the match to TRBD2 covers 10 bases. V shed 4 bases and J 3 bases; nucleotides not matched to a gene: 3. The CDR3 is 14 residues long. Germline V gene lookup returns CDR1 SGHTA and CDR2 FQGNSA. The CDR3 region is CASSWSGGGYEQYF. The CDR3 coding sequence is TGTGCCAGCAGCTGGAGCGGGGGGGGCTACGAGCAGTACTTC.

The chain uses TRBV28 and TRBJ1-5, with 8 nucleotides matching TRBD1. The germline gives CDR1 MDHEN, CDR2 SYDVKM. This CDR3 is built from 15 residues. V shed 5 bases, J shed 7 bases, and the junction held 10 bases outside the gene matches. The CDR3 spells CASSPNQGAWQPQHF. CDR3 sequence (DNA): TGTGCCAGCAGTCCAAACCAGGGGGCTTGGCAGCCCCAGCATTTT.

This chain links TRBV2 with TRBJ2-3; D is possibly TRBD2 (5 bases). V shed 1 base and J shed 0 bases, with 8 bases lying between them. This CDR3 has 15 residues. Germline loops: CDR1 SNHLY, CDR2 FYNNEI. CDR3 sequence reads: CASSEGGASTDTQYF. In DNA, the CDR3 is TGTGCCAGCAGTGAAGGGGGAGCGAGCACAGATACGCAGTATTTT.

In the case of this clone: The junction departs from the called germline gene at one end, perhaps through a read error. The chain employs TRBV4-1 and TRBJ2-1, with D possibly being TRBD1 (5 bases). Germline V lookup: CDR1 MGHRA, CDR2 YSYEKL. The CDR3 has 15 amino acids. The CDR3 spells CASSQDRQGMSSSLF. The CDR3 bases are TGCGCCAGCAGCCAAGATCGTCAGGGAATGAGCTCGTCGCTCTTC.

This clone has only a few counts. The V gene is TRBV30, the J gene TRBJ2-7; 14 nucleotides line up with TRBD2. V was clipped by 4 bases and J by 5 bases; unmatched bases: 7. Germline assignment: CDR1 GTSNPN and CDR2 SVGIG (reference sequence). The CDR3 sequence is 15 residues long. CDR3 in amino acids: CAWNRGLAGVDEQYF. CDR3 coding DNA: TGTGCCTGGAATCGGGGACTAGCGGGAGTAGACGAGCAGTACTTC.

V is TRBV28 and J is TRBJ2-7; 10 nucleotides agree with TRBD1. Germline V gives CDR1 MDHEN, CDR2 SYDVKM. CDR3 length equals 14 residues. The V and J ends lost 6 bases and 7 bases, in that order; junction bases with no gene match: 9. DNA of the CDR3: TGTGCCAGCAGCCTGAGACAGGGGGCGCAGGAGCAGTACTTC. Translated, it gives CASSLRQGAQEQYF.

The rearrangement joins TRBV10-2 to TRBJ1-2; the match to TRBD1 covers 11 bases. Per the germline V gene, CDR1 is WSHSY and CDR2 is SAAADI. The CDR3 extends over 15 amino acids. The V and J ends lost 3 bases and 4 bases, in that order; junction bases with no gene match: 4. CDR3 nucleotides: TGCGCCAGCAGTGACCAAGGACAGGGGGCCTATGGCTACACCTTC. Residues: CASSDQGQGAYGYTF.

The V and J genes are TRBV4-2 and TRBJ2-2, with 8 positions matching TRBD2. J was trimmed by 4 bases and V by 8 bases; bases with no gene match: 15. The CDR3 runs to 17 residues. Germline V gene lookup returns CDR1 LGHNA and CDR2 YNFKEQ. The CDR3 is CASRPGGYYQTTGELFF. CDR3 sequence (DNA): TGTGCCAGCCGCCCGGGGGGGTACTACCAGACCACCGGGGAGCTGTTTTTT.

The V call is TRBV28, the J call TRBJ2-7, with D tentatively TRBD1 (5 bases). Trimming left V 2 bases short and J 1 base short, with 9 bases between. Germline-derived CDR1 and CDR2 are MDHEN and SYDVKM. The CDR3 consists of 14 residues. CDR3 coding DNA: TGTGCCAGCAGTTTACCAGGGTTGTCCTACGAGCAGTACTTC. Amino acid sequence: CASSLPGLSYEQYF.

The chain uses TRBV6-1 and TRBJ1-1, with a tentative D call TRBD1 (5 bases). V lost 5 bases and J lost 0, with 13 bases in between. This CDR3 spans 15 amino acids. The germline V gene encodes CDR1 MNHNS and CDR2 SASEGT. Written as DNA, the CDR3 is TGTGCCAGCAGTCCCGTGGGGCGCCTGAACACTGAAGCTTTCTTT. Translating it yields CASSPVGRLNTEAFF.

V usage is TRBV5-4 and J usage is TRBJ2-5; TRBD2 agrees at 12 bases. Germline-derived CDR1 and CDR2 are SGHNT and YYREEE (reference sequence). The CDR3 has 15 amino acids. V was pared by 5 bases and J by 4 bases, with 6 bases of the junction left unmatched. CDR3 sequence (DNA): TGTGCCAGCAGTCATCTGGGACTAGCGGGAGAGACCCAGTACTTC. Translation: CASSHLGLAGETQYF.

The genes are TRBV18 and TRBJ2-5; possible D gene TRBD1, 6 bases. The V gene's germline CDR1 is KGHSH and CDR2 LQKENI. Between the trimmed V and J ends, which lost 2 bases and 3 bases, there was a span of 10 bases. The CDR3 is 14 residues long. In nucleotides, the CDR3 is TGTGCCAGCTCACCATGGGGGCGAAAAGAGACCCAGTACTTC. Encoded protein: CASSPWGRKETQYF.

The chain carries TRBV5-1 and TRBJ2-1; TRBD1 matches 7 bases. The CDR3 has 14 amino acids. Germline CDR1 SGHRS, CDR2 YFSETQ. The ends lost 4 bases at V and 2 bases at J; junction bases unmatched: 3. The chain's CDR3 is CASSKQGPYNEQFF. CDR3 in DNA: TGCGCCAGCAGCAAACAGGGGCCCTACAATGAGCAGTTCTTC.

This clone was seen a few times. The gene calls are TRBV19 and TRBJ2-5; TRBD2 matches at 12 bases. The CDR3 runs to 16 residues. The germline V gene encodes CDR1 LNHDA and CDR2 SQIVND (reference sequence). V was clipped by 4 bases and J by 3 bases; unmatched bases: 6. The CDR3 DNA sequence: TGTGCCAGTAGTACCCTAGCGGGAGGGCCGAAAGAGACCCAGTACTTC. Protein: CASSTLAGGPKETQYF.